This TCR beta chain was sequenced in a study of blood T cells in healthy people across ages. The trim removed 5 bases at V and 6 bases at J, leaving 8 bases unmatched. Germline V gene lookup returns CDR1 SGHTA and CDR2 FQGNSA. The CDR3 totals 14 residues. A note on this clonotype: Its specificity is not known. Given a much more abundant clone one base away, this may be a read error.

Alongside a J-beta primer mix, a sample-barcoded 5' primer served in a second PCR lasting roughly 7 to 12 cycles. A template-switch adaptor containing 12 random nucleotides labeled each cDNA molecule. Sequencing yielded, for each sample, at least 2.5 million paired-end reads carrying CDR3. TCRdb re-derived calls from the 5' RACE reads in MiXCR, one entry per CDR3 protein. The sample lists over a million distinct CDR3 sequences; about 45% were seen once. It was approximately 10 milliliters of peripheral blood that were drawn from each donor. Findings and caveats of the study: What prevented conclusive comparison of naive and antigen-experienced cells was that PBMCs were unsorted.

This TCR was recovered from a young woman in good health. The chain joins TRBV7-2 to TRBJ1-2, with 8 positions matching TRBD1. The sequenced sample consisted of blood. DNA of the CDR3: TGTGCCAGCAGCGTGCCGACAGGGGTTAATGGCTACACCTTC. Its protein product is CASSVPTGVNGYTF.